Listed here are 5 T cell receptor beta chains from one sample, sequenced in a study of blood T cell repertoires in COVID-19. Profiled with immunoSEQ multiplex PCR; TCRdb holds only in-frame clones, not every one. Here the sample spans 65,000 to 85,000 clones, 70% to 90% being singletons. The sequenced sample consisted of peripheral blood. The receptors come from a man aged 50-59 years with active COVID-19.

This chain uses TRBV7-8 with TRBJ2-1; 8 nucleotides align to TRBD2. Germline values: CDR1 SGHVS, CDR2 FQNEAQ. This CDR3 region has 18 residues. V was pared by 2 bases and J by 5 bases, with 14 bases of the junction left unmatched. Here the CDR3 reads CASSLRTCGGPGDNEQFF. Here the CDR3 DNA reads TGTGCCAGCAGCTTAAGGACTTGCGGGGGGCCAGGGGACAATGAGCAGTTCTTC.

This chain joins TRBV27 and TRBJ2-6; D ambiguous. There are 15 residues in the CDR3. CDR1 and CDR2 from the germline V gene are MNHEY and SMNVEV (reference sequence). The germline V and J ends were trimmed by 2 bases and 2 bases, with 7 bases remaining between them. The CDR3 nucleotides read TGTGCCAGCAGTTTAAATAGAGCTGGGGCCAACGTCCTGACTTTC. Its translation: CASSLNRAGANVLTF.

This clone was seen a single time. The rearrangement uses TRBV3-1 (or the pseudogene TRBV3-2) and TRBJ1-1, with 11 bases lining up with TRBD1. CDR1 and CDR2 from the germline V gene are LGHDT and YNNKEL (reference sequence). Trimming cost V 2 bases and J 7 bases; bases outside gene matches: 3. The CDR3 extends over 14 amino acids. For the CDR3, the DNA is TGTGCCAGCAGCCAACGGGACAGGGGGGGTGAAGCTTTCTTT. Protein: CASSQRDRGGEAFF.

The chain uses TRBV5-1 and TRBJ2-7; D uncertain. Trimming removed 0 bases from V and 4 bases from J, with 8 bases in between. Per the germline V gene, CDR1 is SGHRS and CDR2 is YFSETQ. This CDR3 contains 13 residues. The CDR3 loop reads CASSLAPGYEQYF. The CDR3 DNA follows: TGCGCCAGCAGCTTGGCCCCGGGTTACGAGCAGTACTTC.

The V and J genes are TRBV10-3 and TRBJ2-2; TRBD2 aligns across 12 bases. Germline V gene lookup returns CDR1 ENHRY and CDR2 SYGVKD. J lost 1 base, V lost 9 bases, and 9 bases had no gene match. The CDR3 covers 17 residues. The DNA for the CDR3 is TGTGCCATGGCGCGTAAGGGACTAGCGGGGAACACCGGGGAGCTGTTTTTT. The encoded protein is CAMARKGLAGNTGELFF.